This T cell receptor beta chain was profiled in a study of Tregs in tolerant kidney transplant recipients. Study in general: The nonmyeloablative bone marrow transplants came from related graft donors, with transient mixed chimerism.

The CDR3 contains 15 residues. Germline V CDR1 and CDR2: SQVTM, ANQGSEA. Deletions cut 3 bases from V and 2 bases from J, with 14 bases between. Sequenced by immunoSEQ multiplex PCR; TCRdb stores in-frame clones only, minus some. The data show 50,000 to 85,000 clones, with roughly 92% seen just once and approximately 9.9% held by the top ten. Thawed PBMCs were FACS-sorted into unstimulated CD4+CD25+CD127- regulatory T cells, CD4+CD25- non-regulatory cells, CD4 and CD8 cells. About this clone itself: Its matching antigen is unknown.

Overall study results and limits: For some patients, primers changed over time, blocking nucleotide-level comparison. Donor-specific Treg expansion exceeded global Treg expansion in tolerant patients, suggesting antigen drive.

The origin of this receptor is a human donor who received a combined kidney and bone marrow transplant. The chain joins TRBV29-1 to TRBJ1-3; D uncertain. Sequenced material: CD8+ T cells from blood, taken before the transplant. CDR3 region: CSVEGSKLTGNTIYF. DNA of the CDR3: TGCAGCGTTGAGGGCAGTAAGTTAACTGGAAACACCATATATTTT.